In this sample, the clone carrying this TCR beta chain turned up many times. The data originate from a study of T-cell reconstitution after alpha-beta-depleted transplantation in children. This CDR3 has 14 residues. The V end lost 7 bases, the J end lost 1 base, and 10 bases lay between the germline ends. Germline CDR1 MNHNS, CDR2 SASEGT. TCRbeta library construction was performed incorporating unique molecular identifiers. TCRdb reprocessed the PCR reads with MiXCR, giving one entry per CDR3 protein. The sample has approximately 150,000 distinct CDR3 sequences, about 9% seen once. The chain has TRBV6-1 and TRBJ2-2; unclear D gene. The starting material was PBMCs, mostly from graft donor cells, obtained 180 days after TCRalphabeta/CD19-depleted stem cell transplant. The sequence derives from a female patient aged 2-15 years who had a stem cell transplant for congenital amegakaryocytic thrombocytopenia, so the T cells may come from the graft donor. The CDR3 DNA is TGTGCCAGCATCATCATGGGGAACACCGGGGAGCTGTTTTTT. Protein product: CASIIMGNTGELFF.